Sequencing of this T cell receptor beta chain was carried out in a study of blood T cell repertoires in COVID-19. The overall study: PBMCs, B-cell-depleted T cells, or T cells provided the cDNA or gDNA that made up the material.

This table comes from immunoSEQ multiplex PCR, and its TCRdb copy is limited to in-frame clones, with some not included. Altogether about 27,000 clones are present, 88% being singletons, with the ten largest covering 6.5% to 8.5%. CDR1 is MGHRA, CDR2 YSYEKL, per germline. The CDR3 has 15 amino acids. Trimming cost V 3 bases and J 7 bases; bases outside gene matches: 10. The sequence derives from a woman between 45 and 60 years old with active COVID-19. V is TRBV4-1 and J is TRBJ1-2; TRBD1 aligns across 8 bases. Material for sequencing was peripheral blood. The CDR3 coding sequence is TGCGCCAGCAGCCATCCATCGACAGGGGTTGGTGGCTACACCTTC. Protein: CASSHPSTGVGGYTF.